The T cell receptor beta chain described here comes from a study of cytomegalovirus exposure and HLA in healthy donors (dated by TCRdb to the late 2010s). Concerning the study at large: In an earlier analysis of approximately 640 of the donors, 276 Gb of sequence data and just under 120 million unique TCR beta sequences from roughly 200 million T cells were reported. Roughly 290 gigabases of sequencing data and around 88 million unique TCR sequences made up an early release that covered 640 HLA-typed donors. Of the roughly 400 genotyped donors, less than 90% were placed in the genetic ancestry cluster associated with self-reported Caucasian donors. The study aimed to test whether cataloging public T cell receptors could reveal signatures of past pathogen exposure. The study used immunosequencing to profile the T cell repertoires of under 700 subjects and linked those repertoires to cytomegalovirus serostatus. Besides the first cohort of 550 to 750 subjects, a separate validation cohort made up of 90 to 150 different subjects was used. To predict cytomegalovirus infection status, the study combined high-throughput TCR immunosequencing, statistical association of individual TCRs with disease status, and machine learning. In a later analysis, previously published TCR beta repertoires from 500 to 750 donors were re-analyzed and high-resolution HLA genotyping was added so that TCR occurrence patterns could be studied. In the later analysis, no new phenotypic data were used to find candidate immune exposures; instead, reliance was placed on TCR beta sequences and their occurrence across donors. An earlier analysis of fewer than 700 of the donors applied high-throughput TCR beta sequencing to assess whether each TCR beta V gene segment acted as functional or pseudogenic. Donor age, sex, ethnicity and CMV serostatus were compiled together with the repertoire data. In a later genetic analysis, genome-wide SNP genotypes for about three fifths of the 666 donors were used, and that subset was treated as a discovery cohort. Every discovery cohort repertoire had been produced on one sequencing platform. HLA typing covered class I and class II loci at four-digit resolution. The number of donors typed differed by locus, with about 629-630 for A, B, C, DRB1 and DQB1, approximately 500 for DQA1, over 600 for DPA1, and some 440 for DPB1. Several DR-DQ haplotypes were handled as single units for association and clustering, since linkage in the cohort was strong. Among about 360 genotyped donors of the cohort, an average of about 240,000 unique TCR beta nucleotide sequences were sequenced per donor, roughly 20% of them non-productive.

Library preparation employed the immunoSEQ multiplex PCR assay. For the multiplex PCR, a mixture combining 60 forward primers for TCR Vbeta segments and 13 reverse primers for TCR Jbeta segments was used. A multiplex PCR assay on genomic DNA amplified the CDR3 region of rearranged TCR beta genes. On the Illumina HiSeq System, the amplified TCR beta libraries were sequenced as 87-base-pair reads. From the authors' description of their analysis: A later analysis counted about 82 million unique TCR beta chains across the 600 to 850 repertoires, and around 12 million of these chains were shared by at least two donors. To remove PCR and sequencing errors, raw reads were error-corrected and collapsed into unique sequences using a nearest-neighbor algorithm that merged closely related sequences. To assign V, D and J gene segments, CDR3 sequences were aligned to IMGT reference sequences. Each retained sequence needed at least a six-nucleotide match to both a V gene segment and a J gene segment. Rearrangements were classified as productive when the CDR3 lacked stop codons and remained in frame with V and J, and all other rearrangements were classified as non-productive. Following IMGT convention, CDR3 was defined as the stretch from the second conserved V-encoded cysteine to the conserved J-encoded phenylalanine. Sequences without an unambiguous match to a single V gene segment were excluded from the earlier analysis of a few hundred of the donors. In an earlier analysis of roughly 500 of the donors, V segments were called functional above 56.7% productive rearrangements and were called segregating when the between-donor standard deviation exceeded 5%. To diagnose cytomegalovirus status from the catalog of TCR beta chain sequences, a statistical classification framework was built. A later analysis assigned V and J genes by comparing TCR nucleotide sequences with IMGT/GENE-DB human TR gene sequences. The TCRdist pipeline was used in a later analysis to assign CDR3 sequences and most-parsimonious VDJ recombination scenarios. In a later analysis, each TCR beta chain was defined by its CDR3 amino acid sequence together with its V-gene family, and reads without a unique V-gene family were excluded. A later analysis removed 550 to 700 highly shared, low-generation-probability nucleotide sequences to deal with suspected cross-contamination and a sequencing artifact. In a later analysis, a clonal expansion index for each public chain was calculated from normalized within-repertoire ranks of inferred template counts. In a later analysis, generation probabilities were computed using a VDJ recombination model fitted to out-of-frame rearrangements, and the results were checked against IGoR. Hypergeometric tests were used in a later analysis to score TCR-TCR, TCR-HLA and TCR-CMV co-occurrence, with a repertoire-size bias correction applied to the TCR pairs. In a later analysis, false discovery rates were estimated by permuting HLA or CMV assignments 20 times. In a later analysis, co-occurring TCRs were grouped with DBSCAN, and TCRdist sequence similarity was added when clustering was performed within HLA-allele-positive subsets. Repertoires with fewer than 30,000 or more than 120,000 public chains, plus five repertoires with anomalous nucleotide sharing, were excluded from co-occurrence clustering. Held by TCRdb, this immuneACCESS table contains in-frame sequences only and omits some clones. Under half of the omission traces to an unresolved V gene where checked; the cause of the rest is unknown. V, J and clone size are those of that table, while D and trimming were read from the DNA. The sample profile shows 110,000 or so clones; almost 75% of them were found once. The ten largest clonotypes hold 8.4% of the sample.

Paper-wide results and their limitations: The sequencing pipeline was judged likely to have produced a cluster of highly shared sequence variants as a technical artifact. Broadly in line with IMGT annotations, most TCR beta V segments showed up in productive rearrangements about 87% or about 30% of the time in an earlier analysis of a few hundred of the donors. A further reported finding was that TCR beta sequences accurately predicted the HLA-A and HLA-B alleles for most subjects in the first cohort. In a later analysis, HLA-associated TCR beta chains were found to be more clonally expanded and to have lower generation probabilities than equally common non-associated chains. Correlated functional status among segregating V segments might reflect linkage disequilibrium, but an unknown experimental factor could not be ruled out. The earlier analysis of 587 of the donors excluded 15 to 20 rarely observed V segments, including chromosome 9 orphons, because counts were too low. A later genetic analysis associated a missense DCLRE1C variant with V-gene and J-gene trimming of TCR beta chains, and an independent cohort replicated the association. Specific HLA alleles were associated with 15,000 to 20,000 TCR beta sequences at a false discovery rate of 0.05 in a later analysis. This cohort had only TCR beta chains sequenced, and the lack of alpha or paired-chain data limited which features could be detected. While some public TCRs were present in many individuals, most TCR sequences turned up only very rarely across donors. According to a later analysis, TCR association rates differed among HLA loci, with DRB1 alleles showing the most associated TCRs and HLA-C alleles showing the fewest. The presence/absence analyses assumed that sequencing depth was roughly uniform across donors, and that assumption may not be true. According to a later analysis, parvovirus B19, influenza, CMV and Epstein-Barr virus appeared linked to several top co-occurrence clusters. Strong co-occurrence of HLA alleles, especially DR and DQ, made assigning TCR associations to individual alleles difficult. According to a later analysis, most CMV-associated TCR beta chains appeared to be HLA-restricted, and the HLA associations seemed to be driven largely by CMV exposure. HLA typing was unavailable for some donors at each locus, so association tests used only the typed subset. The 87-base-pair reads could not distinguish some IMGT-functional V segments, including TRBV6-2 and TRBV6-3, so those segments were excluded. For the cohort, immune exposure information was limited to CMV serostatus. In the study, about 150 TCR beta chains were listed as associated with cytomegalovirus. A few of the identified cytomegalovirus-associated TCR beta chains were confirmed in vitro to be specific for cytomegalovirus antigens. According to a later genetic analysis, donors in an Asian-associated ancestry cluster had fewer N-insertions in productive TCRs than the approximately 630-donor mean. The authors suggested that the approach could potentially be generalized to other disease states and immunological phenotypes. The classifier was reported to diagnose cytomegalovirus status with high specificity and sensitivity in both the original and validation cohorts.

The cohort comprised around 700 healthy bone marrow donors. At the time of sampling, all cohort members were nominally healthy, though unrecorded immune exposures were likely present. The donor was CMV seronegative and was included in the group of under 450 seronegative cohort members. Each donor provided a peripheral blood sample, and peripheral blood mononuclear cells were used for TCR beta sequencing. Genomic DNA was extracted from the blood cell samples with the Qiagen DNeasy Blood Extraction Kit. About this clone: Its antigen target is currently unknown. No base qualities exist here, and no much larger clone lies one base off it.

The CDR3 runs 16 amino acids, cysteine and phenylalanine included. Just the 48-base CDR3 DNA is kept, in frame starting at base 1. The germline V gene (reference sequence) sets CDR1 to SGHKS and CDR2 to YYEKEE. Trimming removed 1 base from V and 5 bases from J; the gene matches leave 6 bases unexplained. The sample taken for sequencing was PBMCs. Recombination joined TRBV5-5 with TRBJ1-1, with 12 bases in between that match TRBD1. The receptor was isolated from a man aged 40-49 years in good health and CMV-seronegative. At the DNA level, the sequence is TGTGCCAGCAGCTTGTTAGGGACAGGGGGCCTAACTGAAGCTTTCTTT. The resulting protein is CASSLLGTGGLTEAFF.